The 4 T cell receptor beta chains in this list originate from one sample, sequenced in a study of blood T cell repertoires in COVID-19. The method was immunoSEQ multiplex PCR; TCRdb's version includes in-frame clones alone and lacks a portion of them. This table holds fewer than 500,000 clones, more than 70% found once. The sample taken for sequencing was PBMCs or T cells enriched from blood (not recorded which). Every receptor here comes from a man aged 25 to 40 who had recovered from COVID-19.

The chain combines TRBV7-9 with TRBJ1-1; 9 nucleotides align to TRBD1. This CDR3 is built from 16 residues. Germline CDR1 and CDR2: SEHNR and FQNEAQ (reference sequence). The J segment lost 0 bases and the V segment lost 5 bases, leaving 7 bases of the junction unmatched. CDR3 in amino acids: CASSRRDRDMNTEAFF. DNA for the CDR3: TGTGCCAGCAGCCGCCGGGACAGGGACATGAACACTGAAGCTTTCTTT.

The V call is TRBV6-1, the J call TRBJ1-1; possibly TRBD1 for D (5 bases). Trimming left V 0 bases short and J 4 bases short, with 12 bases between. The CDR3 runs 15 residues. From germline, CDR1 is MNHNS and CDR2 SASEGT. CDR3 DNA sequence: TGTGCCAGCAGTGAAGCGGGGGGGGTACGCACTGAAGCTTTCTTT. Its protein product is CASSEAGGVRTEAFF.

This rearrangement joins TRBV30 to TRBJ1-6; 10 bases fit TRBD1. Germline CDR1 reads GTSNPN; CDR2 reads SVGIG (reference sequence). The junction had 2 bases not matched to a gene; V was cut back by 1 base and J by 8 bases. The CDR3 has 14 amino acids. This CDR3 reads CAWSGGTGDSPLHF. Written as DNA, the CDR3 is TGTGCCTGGAGTGGCGGGACAGGGGATTCACCCCTCCACTTT.

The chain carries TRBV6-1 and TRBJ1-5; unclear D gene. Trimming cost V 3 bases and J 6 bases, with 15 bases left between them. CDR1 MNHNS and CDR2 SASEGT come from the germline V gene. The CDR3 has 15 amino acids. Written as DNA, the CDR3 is TGTGCCAGCAGTGATACAGTGCAGGTCGCTCAGCCCCAGCATTTT. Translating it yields CASSDTVQVAQPQHF.